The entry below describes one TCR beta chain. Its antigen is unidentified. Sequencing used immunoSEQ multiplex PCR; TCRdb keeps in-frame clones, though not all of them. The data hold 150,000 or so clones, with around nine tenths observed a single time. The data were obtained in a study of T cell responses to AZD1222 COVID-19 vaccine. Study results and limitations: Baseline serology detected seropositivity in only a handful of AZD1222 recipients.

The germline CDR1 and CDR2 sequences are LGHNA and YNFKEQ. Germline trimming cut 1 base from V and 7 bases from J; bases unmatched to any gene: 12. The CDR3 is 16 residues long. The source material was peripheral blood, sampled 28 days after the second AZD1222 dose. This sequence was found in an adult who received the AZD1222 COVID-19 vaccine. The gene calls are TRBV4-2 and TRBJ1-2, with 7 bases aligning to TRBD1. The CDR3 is CASSQAISTGTFGYTF. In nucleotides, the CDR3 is TGTGCCAGCAGCCAAGCCATTTCGACAGGGACTTTTGGCTACACCTTC.